What follows are 10 T cell receptor beta chains derived from one specimen sequenced in a study of post-analysis software for immune sequencing data. Their antigen targets remain unknown. Every TCR beta cDNA library bore unique molecular identifiers. TCRdb reprocessed the PCR reads via MiXCR and lists one record per CDR3 protein. Of roughly 200,000 distinct CDR3 sequences detected, roughly 30% appear once; the ten largest clones hold 3% to 4%. General observations from the study: Comparison of patients with controls showed four or five TRBV segments more frequent in patients, TRBV5-6, TRBV5-1 and TRBV20-1 among them.

The sequencing input was blood. Receptors were obtained from a girl aged 2-17 years with multiple sclerosis.

This chain links TRBV6-6 with TRBJ1-2; D gene ambiguous. V was clipped by 11 bases and J by 4 bases, with 14 bases between them. The CDR3 contains 12 residues. Germline loops: CDR1 MNHNY, CDR2 SVGAGI (reference sequence). This CDR3 reads CARSAISYGYTF. CDR3 DNA: TGTGCCCGCTCGGCCATTAGCTATGGCTACACCTTC.

The chain is built from TRBV20-1 and TRBJ1-5; TRBD1 is a possible D gene (5 bases). Trimming stripped 5 bases from V and 2 bases from J, with 16 bases between. The CDR3 has 15 amino acids. Germline CDR1 DFQATT, CDR2 SNEGSKA (reference sequence). CDR3 coding DNA: TGCAGTGCTTCCATTGGGGGGGTGGGCAATCAGCCCCAGCATTTT. Translation gives CSASIGGVGNQPQHF.

A word on this clonotype: This could be a read error, since a much larger clone is one nucleotide away. V is TRBV5-1 and J is TRBJ2-1; 11 bases are shared with TRBD2. The germline V gene has CDR1 SGHRS and CDR2 YFSETQ. The CDR3 length is 16 residues. The CDR3 protein is CASSLKLAGGRNGQFF. The CDR3 nucleotides read TGCGCCAGCAGCTTGAAGCTAGCGGGAGGACGCAATGGGCAGTTCTTC.

This clonotype came up a few times. The J gene is TRBJ1-4, the V gene TRBV2; 11 bases agree with TRBD1. The CDR3 totals 14 residues. J lost 11 bases, V lost 6 bases, and 8 bases had no gene match. CDR1 SNHLY and CDR2 FYNNEI come from the germline V gene. The CDR3 sequence is CASSPGQGAGKLFF. CDR3 nucleotides: TGTGCCAGCAGCCCCGGACAGGGGGCCGGGAAACTGTTTTTT.

This clonotype has more than one count but fewer than ten. This sequence joins TRBV20-1 and TRBJ2-3; 10 bases map to TRBD2. V lost 6 bases, J lost 3 bases, and 9 bases stayed unmatched. CDR1 DFQATT and CDR2 SNEGSKA come from the germline V gene (reference sequence). CDR3 size: 15 residues. The DNA for the CDR3 is TGCAGTGCCCCGGCGAGGACTAGCGGTACAGATACGCAGTATTTT. Its translation is CSAPARTSGTDTQYF.

There are a few counts of this clonotype. The CDR3 loop reads CASSRTLGTKAFF. The CDR3, as DNA: TGTGCCAGCAGTCGAACGCTGGGGACTAAAGCTTTCTTT. J is TRBJ1-1 and V is TRBV12-3 or TRBV12-4, with D tentatively TRBD1 (5 bases). This CDR3 is 13 amino acids long. Deletions cut 5 bases from V and 9 bases from J, with 16 bases between.

V and J are TRBV7-3 and TRBJ2-1; 11 bases are shared with TRBD2. CDR1 is SGHTA, CDR2 FQGTGA, per germline. After removal of 5 bases from V and 10 bases from J, the junction contained 7 bases not matched to a gene. The CDR3 covers 14 residues. CDR3 in amino acids: CASSPTSGGYEQFF. The CDR3 coding sequence is TGTGCCAGCAGCCCCACTAGCGGGGGATACGAGCAGTTCTTC.

This clonotype was counted a few times. This chain joins TRBV18 and TRBJ1-5, with unresolved D. The CDR3 sequence is 13 residues long. In germline, CDR1 is KGHSH, CDR2 LQKENI. The germline V and J ends were trimmed by 6 bases and 1 base, with 7 bases remaining between them. In DNA form, the CDR3 reads TGTGCCAGCTCCCCCGCGAGCAATCAGCCCCAGCATTTT. It is translated as CASSPASNQPQHF.

This clonotype was observed at least ten times. This chain links TRBV29-1 with TRBJ2-5; tentative D call: TRBD1 (6 bases). The CDR3 covers 13 residues. V was cut by 4 bases and J by 2 bases, with 11 bases left in between. CDR1 SQVTM and CDR2 ANQGSEA come from the germline V gene. The CDR3 here is CSVATGAQETQYF. In DNA, the CDR3 is TGCAGCGTTGCGACAGGAGCACAAGAGACCCAGTACTTC.

This sequence joins TRBV7-9 and TRBJ2-5, with unresolved D. The CDR3 length is 12 residues. Trimming removed 3 bases at V and 3 bases at J, with 5 bases between. Germline V lookup: CDR1 SEHNR, CDR2 FQNEAQ (reference sequence). CDR3 region: CASSLQKETQYF. As DNA, the CDR3 is TGTGCCAGCAGCTTGCAGAAAGAGACCCAGTACTTC.